This T cell receptor beta chain was retrieved from a study of CD8+CD57+ T cells in acquired aplastic anemia. Study-level background: Each DNA sample taken from sorted CD4+ and CD8+ cells came to around 3.4 ug on average. Overall study results and limits: Significance was not reached for CD8+ Simpson's diversity between patients and controls.

Genomic DNA was employed as the template in profiling TCR beta VDJ and CDR3. TCRdb passed the reads through MiXCR, listing each CDR3 protein once. The sample holds 250,000 to 300,000 distinct CDR3 sequences; around 60% are singletons and the top ten take around 7.6%. About this clonotype: The antigen is undetermined.

The V and J ends lost 4 bases and 5 bases respectively, with 17 bases between them. The CDR3 length is 15 residues. Germline V gene lookup returns CDR1 ENHRY and CDR2 SYGVKD. The sequenced sample consisted of sorted CD4+, CD8+, or CD8+CD57+ T cells (not recorded which) from PBMCs. V usage is TRBV10-3 and J usage is TRBJ2-5; a possible D gene is TRBD1 (6 bases). This sequence originates from a human donor with severe aplastic anemia or a healthy control (not recorded which). CDR3 in DNA: TGTGCCATCAGTGGGAAAGGGGGTTTCGGGGAGACCCAGTACTTC. Translating gives CAISGKGGFGETQYF.